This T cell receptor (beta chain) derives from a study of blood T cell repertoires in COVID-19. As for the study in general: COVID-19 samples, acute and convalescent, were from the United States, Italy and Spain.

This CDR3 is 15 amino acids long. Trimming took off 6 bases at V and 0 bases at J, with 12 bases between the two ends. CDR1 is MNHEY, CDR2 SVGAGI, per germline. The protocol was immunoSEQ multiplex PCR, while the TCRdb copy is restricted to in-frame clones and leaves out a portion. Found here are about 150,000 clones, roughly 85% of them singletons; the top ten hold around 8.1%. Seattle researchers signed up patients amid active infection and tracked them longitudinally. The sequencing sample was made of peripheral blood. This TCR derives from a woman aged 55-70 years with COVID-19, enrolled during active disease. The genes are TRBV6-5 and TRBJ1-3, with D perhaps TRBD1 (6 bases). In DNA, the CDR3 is TGTGCCAGCAGCTCCGACAGGCGCTCTGGAAACACCATATATTTT. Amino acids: CASSSDRRSGNTIYF.